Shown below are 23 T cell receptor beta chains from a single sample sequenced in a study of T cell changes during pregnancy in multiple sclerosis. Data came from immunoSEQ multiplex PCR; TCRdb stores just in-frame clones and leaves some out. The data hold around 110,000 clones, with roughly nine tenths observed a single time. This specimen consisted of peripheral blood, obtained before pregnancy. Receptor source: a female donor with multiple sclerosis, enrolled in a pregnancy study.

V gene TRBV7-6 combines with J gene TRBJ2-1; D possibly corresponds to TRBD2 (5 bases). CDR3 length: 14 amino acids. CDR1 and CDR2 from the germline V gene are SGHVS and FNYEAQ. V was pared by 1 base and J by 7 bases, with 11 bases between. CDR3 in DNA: TGTGCCAGCAGCTTAGGGCTGGTAGCGAATGAGCAGTTCTTC. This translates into CASSLGLVANEQFF.

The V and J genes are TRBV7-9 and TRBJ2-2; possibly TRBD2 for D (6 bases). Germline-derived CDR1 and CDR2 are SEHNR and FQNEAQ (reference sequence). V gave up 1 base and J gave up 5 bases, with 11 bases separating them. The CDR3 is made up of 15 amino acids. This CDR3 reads CASSLGGGITGELFF. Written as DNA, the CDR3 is TGTGCCAGCAGCTTAGGTGGCGGGATAACCGGGGAGCTGTTTTTT.

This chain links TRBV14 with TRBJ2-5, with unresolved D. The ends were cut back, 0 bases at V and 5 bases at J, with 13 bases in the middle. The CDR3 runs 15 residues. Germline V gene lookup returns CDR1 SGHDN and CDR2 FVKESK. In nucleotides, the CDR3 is TGTGCCAGCAGCCAAGATACCATCCCCGGGGAGACCCAGTACTTC. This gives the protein CASSQDTIPGETQYF.

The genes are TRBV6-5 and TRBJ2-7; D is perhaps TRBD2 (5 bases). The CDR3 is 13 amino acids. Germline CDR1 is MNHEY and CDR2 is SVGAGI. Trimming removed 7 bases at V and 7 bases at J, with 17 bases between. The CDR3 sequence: CASTPGNRREQYF. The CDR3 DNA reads TGTGCCAGCACTCCGGGAAACCGGAGGGAGCAGTACTTC.

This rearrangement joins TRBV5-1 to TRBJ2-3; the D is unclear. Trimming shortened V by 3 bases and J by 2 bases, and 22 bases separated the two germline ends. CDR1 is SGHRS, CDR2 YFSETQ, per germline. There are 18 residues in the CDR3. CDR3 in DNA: TGCGCCAGCAGCTCACGGAGACTCGCGCGCCAAGTCACAGATACGCAGTATTTT. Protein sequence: CASSSRRLARQVTDTQYF.

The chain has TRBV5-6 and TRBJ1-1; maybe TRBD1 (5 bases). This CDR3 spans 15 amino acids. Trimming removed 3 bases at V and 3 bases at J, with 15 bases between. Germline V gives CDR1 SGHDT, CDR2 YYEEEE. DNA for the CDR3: TGTGCCAGCAGCTCCCGCAGGAGGGGATACACTGAAGCTTTCTTT. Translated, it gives CASSSRRRGYTEAFF. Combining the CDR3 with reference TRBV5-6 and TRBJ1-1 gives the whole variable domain DAGVTQSPTHLIKTRGQQVTLRCSPKSGHDTVSWYQQALGQGPQFIFQYYEEEERQRGNFPDRFSGHQFPNYSSELNVNALLLGDSALYLCASSSRRRGYTEAFFGQGTRLTVV.

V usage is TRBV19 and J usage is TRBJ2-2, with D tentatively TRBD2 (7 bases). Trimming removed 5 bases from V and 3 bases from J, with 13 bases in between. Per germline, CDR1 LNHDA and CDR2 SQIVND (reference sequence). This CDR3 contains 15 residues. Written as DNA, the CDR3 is TGTGCCAGTAGTCAAGGGGGGGTTCACACCGGGGAGCTGTTTTTT. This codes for CASSQGGVHTGELFF.

The CDR3 coding sequence is TGTGCCAGCAGTGATTCGGGGACTAGATATCAGCAGTACTTC. Its translation: CASSDSGTRYQQYF. The V call is TRBV2, the J call TRBJ2-7, with TRBD2 matching 8 bases. V was pared by 3 bases and J by 8 bases, with 9 bases of the junction left unmatched. This CDR3 is built from 14 residues. Germline V CDR1 and CDR2: SNHLY, FYNNEI.

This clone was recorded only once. The CDR3 sequence is CASSTGLVGGKETQYF. For the CDR3, the DNA is TGTGCCAGCAGCACGGGACTAGTAGGGGGGAAAGAGACCCAGTACTTC. This rearrangement joins TRBV7-9 to TRBJ2-5, with TRBD2 matching 8 bases. The ends lost 5 bases at V and 3 bases at J; junction bases unmatched: 11. The germline V gene has CDR1 SEHNR and CDR2 FQNEAQ (reference sequence). The CDR3 is 16 residues long.

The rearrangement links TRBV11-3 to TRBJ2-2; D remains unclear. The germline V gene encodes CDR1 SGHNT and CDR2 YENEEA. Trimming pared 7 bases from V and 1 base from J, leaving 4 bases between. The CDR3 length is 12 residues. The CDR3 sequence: CASTGNTGELFF. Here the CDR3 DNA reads TGTGCCAGCACCGGGAACACCGGGGAGCTGTTTTTT.

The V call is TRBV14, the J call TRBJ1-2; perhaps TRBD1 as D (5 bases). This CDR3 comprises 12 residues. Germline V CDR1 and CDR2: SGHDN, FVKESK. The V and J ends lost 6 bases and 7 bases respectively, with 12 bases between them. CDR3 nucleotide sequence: TGTGCCAGCAGTCACGGGGGTGCTGGCTACACCTTC. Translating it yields CASSHGGAGYTF.

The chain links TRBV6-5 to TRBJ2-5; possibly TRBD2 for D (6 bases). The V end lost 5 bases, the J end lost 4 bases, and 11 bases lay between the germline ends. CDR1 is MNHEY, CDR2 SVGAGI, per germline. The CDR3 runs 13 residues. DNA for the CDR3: TGTGCCAGCAGTAAACTAGCTAGAGAGACCCAGTACTTC. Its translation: CASSKLARETQYF.

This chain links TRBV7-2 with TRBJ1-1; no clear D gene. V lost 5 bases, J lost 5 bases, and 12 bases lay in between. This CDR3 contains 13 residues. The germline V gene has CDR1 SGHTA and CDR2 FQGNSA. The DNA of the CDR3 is TGTGCCAGCAGCACCAGAATCGGGACTGAAGCTTTCTTT. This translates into CASSTRIGTEAFF.

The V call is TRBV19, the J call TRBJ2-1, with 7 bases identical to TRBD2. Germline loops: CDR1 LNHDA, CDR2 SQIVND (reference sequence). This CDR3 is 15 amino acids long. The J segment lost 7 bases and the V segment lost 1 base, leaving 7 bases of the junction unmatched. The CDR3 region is CASSIVHGGKNEQFF. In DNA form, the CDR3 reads TGTGCCAGTAGTATAGTCCACGGGGGGAAAAATGAGCAGTTCTTC.

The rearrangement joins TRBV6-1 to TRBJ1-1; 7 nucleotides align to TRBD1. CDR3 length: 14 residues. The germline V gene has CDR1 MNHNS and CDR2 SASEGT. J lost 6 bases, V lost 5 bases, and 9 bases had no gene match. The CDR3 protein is CASSFQTGTSEAFF. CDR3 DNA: TGTGCCAGCAGTTTCCAGACAGGGACGTCTGAAGCTTTCTTT.

The CDR3 protein is CASSLLGRKDNEQFF. CDR3 DNA sequence: TGTGCCAGCAGTTTACTGGGCAGAAAGGACAATGAGCAGTTCTTC. V usage is TRBV28 and J usage is TRBJ2-1; the D is unclear. CDR3 size: 15 residues. The V end was cut by 2 bases, the J end by 5 bases, with 13 bases between. Per germline, CDR1 MDHEN and CDR2 SYDVKM.

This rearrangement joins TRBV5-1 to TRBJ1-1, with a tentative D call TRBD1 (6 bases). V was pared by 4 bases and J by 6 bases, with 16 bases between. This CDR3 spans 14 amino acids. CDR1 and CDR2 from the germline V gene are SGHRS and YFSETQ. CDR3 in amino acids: CASSRGRGIAEAFF. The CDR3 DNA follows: TGCGCCAGCAGCCGGGGCAGGGGAATAGCTGAAGCTTTCTTT.

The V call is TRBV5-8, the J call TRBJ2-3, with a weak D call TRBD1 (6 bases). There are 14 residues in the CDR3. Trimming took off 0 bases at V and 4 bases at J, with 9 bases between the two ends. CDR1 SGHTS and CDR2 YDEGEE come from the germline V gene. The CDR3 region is CASSLGGGADTQYF. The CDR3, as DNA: TGTGCCAGCAGCTTGGGAGGGGGTGCAGATACGCAGTATTTT.

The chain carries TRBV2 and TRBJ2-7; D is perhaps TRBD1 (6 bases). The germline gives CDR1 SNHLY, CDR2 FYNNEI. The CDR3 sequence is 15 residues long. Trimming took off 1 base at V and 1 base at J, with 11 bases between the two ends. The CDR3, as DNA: TGTGCCAGCAGTGAAGACAGGGTAAAGTCCTACGAGCAGTACTTC. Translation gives CASSEDRVKSYEQYF.

This chain's CDR3 is CASSLETTRRRYGYTF. As DNA, the CDR3 is TGTGCCAGCAGTTTAGAAACGACGCGGAGACGCTATGGCTACACCTTC. V and J are TRBV28 and TRBJ1-2; D ambiguous. The CDR3 spans 16 residues. The V end lost 2 bases, the J end lost 4 bases, and 17 bases lay between the germline ends. Germline assignment: CDR1 MDHEN and CDR2 SYDVKM.

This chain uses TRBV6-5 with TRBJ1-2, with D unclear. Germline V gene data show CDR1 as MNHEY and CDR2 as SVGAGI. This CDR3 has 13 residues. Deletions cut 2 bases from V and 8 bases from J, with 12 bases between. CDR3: CASSYDTLRGYTF. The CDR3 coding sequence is TGTGCCAGCAGTTACGACACTCTACGAGGCTACACCTTC.

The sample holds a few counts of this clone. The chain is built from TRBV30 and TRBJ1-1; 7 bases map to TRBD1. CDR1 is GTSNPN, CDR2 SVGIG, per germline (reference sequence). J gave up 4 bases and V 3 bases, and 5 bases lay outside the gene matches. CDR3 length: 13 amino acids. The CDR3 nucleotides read TGTGCCTGGAGACTCAGGGGGGTCACTGAAGCTTTCTTT. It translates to CAWRLRGVTEAFF.

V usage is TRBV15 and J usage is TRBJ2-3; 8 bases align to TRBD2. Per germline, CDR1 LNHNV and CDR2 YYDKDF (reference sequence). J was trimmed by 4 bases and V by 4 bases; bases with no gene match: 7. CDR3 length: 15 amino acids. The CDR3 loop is CATSTDGGAADTQYF. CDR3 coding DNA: TGTGCCACCAGCACCGACGGGGGGGCAGCAGATACGCAGTATTTT.